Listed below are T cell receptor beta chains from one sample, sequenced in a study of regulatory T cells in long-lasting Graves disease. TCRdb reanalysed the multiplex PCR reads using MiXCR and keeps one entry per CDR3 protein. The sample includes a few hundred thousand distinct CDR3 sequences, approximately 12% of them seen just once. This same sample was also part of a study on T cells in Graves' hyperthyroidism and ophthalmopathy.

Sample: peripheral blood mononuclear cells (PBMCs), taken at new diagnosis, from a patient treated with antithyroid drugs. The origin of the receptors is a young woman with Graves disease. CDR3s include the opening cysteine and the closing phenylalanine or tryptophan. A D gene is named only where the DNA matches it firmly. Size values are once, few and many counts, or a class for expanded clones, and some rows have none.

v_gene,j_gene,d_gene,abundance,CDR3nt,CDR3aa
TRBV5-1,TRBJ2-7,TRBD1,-,TGCGCCAGCAGCTTGGACGGCCCCGGGACAGGGTCCTACGAGCAGTACTTC,CASSLDGPGTGSYEQYF
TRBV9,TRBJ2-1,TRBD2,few,TGTGCCAGCAGCGTAGCTGTGGCGGGAGCCTATGAGCAGTTCTTC,CASSVAVAGAYEQFF
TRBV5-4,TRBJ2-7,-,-,TGTGCCAGCAGCTTGAGTCTTAACTACGAGCAGTACTTC,CASSLSLNYEQYF
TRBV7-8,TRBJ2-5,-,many,TGTGCCAGCAGCTTTCCACCATCAGAGACCCAGTACTTC,CASSFPPSETQYF
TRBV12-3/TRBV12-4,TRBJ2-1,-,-,TGTGCCAGCGAAACCCGGGACCACCTATACAATGAGCAGTTCTTC,CASETRDHLYNEQFF
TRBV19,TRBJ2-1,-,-,TGTGCCAGTATTAACTGGGAAAACAATGAGCAGTTCTTC,CASINWENNEQFF
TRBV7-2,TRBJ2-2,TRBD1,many,TGTGCCAGCAGCTTGAATTTGGACAGGGACGAGCTGTTTTTT,CASSLNLDRDELFF
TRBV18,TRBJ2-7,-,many,TGTGCCAGCTCACCACAGGGAGGAGGATACGAGCAGTACTTC,CASSPQGGGYEQYF
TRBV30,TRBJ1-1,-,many,TGTGCCTGGAGTAGGAGTATACGGACTGAAGCTTTCTTT,CAWSRSIRTEAFF
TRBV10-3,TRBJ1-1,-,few,TGTGCCATCAGTGAGCCAAAAACAGGGTGGACTGAAGCTTTCTTT,CAISEPKTGWTEAFF
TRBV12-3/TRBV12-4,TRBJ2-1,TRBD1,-,TGTGCCAGCAGTTTCATCATAATAGAGGGACAGGGGAGTTCGGACAATGAGCAGTTCTTC,CASSFIIIEGQGSSDNEQFF
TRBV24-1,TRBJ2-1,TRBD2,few,TGTGCCACCAGTGATCCCGCCGGGAGGGCAGGGTTGGATGAGCAGTTCTTC,CATSDPAGRAGLDEQFF
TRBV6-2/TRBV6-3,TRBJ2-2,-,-,TGTGCCAGCAAAGGGAGGACCGGGGAGCTGTTTTTT,CASKGRTGELFF
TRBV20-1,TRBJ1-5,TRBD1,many,TGCAGTGCGCTGGGTGGGACAGGGATTCATCAGCCCCAGCATTTT,CSALGGTGIHQPQHF
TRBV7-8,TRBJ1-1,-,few,TGTGCCAGCAGCTTAGAGTACGAGATGAACACTGAAGCTTTCTTT,CASSLEYEMNTEAFF
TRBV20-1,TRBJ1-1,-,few,TGCAGTGCTTTAACCATGAACACTGAAGCTTTCTTT,CSALTMNTEAFF
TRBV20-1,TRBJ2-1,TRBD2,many,TGCAGTGCTAGATCGGGACTAGCGGGAGGAGGTCCCTACAATGAGCAGTTCTTC,CSARSGLAGGGPYNEQFF
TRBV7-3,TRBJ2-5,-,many,TGTGCCAGCAGCCAACAGGGTTCGGAGACCCAGTACTTC,CASSQQGSETQYF
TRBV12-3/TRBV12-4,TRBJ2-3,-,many,TGTGCCAGCAGCTCTCGGCGAGGTATGGGAGATACGCAGTATTTT,CASSSRRGMGDTQYF
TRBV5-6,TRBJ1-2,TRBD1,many,TGTGCCAGCAGCTTAGGGACAGCAGATTACGGCTACACCTTC,CASSLGTADYGYTF
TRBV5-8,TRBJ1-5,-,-,TGTGCCAGCAGCTTTGGCAGGGGAGCAAATCAGCCCCAGCATTTT,CASSFGRGANQPQHF
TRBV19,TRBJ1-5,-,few,TGTGCCAGTAGTTTTCCTTGGGGAGCACGCAATCAGCCCCAGCATTTT,CASSFPWGARNQPQHF
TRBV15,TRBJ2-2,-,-,TGTGCCACCAGCAGAGACCCGGGACGGCACACCGGGGAGCTGTTTTTT,CATSRDPGRHTGELFF
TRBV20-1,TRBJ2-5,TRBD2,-,TGCAGTGCTATGGGACTAGCGGGAGGGCCCTCGAAGGAGACCCAGTACTTC,CSAMGLAGGPSKETQYF
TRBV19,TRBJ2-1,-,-,TGTGCCAGTAGCAGCGGGACATCCTACAATGAGCAGTTCTTC,CASSSGTSYNEQFF
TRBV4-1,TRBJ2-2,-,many,TGCGCCAGCAGCCTCAAGAGCACCGGGGAGCTGTTTTTT,CASSLKSTGELFF
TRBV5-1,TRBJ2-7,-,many,TGCGCCAGCAGCTTAGGGGGCATGGAGGGAATCGAGCAGTACTTC,CASSLGGMEGIEQYF
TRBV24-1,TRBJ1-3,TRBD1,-,TGTGCCACCAGTGAGGGACAGATCTCTGGAAACACCATATATTTT,CATSEGQISGNTIYF
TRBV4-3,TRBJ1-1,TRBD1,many,TGCGCCAGCAGCAACTACAGGGGGCGCGTAAGCTACACTGAAGCTTTCTTT,CASSNYRGRVSYTEAFF
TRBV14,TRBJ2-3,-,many,TGTGCCAGCAGCCAAGATTCCGTGGATACGCAGTATTTT,CASSQDSVDTQYF
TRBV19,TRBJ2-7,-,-,TGTGCCAGTAGCAGTTATTTGGGAGATCCCTACGAGCAGTACTTC,CASSSYLGDPYEQYF
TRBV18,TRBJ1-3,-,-,TGTGCCAGCTCACGATCCTCGGGGGGGAACTCTGGAAACACCATATATTTT,CASSRSSGGNSGNTIYF
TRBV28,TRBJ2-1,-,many,TGTGCCAGCAGAGGTAGTACCTACAATGAGCAGTTCTTC,CASRGSTYNEQFF
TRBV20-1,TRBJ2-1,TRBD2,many,TGCAGTGCTAGTGGTCTAGCGGGACCCACCTACAATGAGCAGTTCTTC,CSASGLAGPTYNEQFF
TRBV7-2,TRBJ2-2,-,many,TGTGCCAGCAGCTTATATAACCGAAAGAACACCGGGGAGCTGTTTTTT,CASSLYNRKNTGELFF
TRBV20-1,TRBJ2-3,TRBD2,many,TGCAGTGCGAGGGGCGGGGGGGCCATGAATACGCAGTATTTT,CSARGGGAMNTQYF
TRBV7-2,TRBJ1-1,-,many,TGTGCCAGCAGCTTATTTGACAGCACTGAAGCTTTCTTT,CASSLFDSTEAFF
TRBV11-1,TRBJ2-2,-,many,TGTGCCAGCACCTCATGGGGCGGGGAGCTGTTTTTT,CASTSWGGELFF
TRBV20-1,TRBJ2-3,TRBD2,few,TGCAGTGCTAGAATCGCGGGAGGGACCACAGATACGCAGTATTTT,CSARIAGGTTDTQYF
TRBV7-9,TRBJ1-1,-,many,TGTGCCAGCAGGGAAGGGGGGCTGGACACTGAAGCTTTCTTT,CASREGGLDTEAFF
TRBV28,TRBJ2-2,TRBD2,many,TGTGCCAGCAGTTTACTCCCTTACCCGCCCGGGACTAGCGGGAGGGGCTACACCGGGGAGCTGTTTTTT,CASSLLPYPPGTSGRGYTGELFF
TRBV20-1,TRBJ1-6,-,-,TGCAGTGCTAGCTCGGTGGGGGCTGTCTCCTATAATTCACCCCTCCACTTT,CSASSVGAVSYNSPLHF
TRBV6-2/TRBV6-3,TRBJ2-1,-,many,TGTGCCAGCAGTTACTCGAGGGTAAGCTCCTACAATGAGCAGTTCTTC,CASSYSRVSSYNEQFF
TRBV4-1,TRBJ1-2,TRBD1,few,TGCGCCAGCAGCCAAGAACCCAAAACTTCTTTACAGGGGTATGGCTACACCTTC,CASSQEPKTSLQGYGYTF
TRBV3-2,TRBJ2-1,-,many,TGTGCCAGCAGCCAAGATCTGCAGGGCCCGATTTACAATGAGCAGTTCTTC,CASSQDLQGPIYNEQFF
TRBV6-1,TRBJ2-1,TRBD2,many,TGTGCCAGCAGAGGACTAGCGGGATCCATTTACAATGAGCAGTTCTTC,CASRGLAGSIYNEQFF
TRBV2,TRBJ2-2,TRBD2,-,TGTGCCAGCAGATTGACTAGCGGGGGACCCGGGGAGCTGTTTTTT,CASRLTSGGPGELFF
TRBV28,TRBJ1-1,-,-,TGTGCCAGCAGTTTAGATCTACCGATGAACACTAAAGCTTTCTTT,CASSLDLPMNTKAFF